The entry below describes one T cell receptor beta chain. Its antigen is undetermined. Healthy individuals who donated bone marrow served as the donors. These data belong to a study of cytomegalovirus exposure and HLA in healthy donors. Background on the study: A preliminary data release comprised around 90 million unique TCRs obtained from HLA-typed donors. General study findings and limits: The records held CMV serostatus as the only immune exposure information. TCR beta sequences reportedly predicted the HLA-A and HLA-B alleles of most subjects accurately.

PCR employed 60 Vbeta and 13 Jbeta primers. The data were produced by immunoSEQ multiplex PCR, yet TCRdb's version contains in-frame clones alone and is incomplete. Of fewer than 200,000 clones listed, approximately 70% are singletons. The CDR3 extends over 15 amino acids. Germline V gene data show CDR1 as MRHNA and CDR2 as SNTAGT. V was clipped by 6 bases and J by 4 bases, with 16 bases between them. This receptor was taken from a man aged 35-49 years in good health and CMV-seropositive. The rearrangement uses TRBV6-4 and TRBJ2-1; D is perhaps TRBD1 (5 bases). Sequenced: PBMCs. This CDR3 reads CASRRNPDNYNEQFF. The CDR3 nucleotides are TGTGCCAGCAGGAGAAACCCGGACAATTACAATGAGCAGTTCTTC.